What follows is one T cell receptor beta chain and its context. Antigen: not known. Germline V lookup: CDR1 SGHTS, CDR2 YDEGEE. The CDR3 has 16 amino acids. The junction had 6 bases not matched to a gene; V was cut back by 3 bases and J by 5 bases. This sample was taken from a study of cytomegalovirus exposure and HLA in healthy donors. Findings and limits, study-wide: What was likely a sequencing artifact was a cluster of highly shared sequence variants. Productive status was seen about 87% or about 30% of the time for most TCR beta V segments in an earlier analysis. Researchers had no immune exposure information except CMV serostatus available. A later examination showed that TCR association rates differed by HLA locus, with DRB1 most and HLA-C fewest.

The PCR contained 60 Vbeta and 13 Jbeta primers. Generated by immunoSEQ multiplex PCR, the TCRdb table keeps only in-frame clones and is missing some. The sample lists approximately 140,000 clones, 78% seen once, with around 1.9% in the top ten. The gene calls are TRBV5-8 and TRBJ2-5; 14 bases are a match to TRBD2. This receptor was obtained from a woman aged 40 to 50 in good health and CMV-seronegative. What was sequenced was PBMCs. In nucleotides, the CDR3 is TGTGCCAGCAGCTCGGGGACTAGCGGGAGTCACGAGACCCAGTACTTC. Protein: CASSSGTSGSHETQYF.